This entry features one T cell receptor beta chain sequence. As yet, its antigen is unknown. This sample was taken from a study of tumor-infiltrating lymphocytes in localized non-small cell lung cancer. Study-wide findings and caveats: Tumor T-cell fraction was not associated with recurrence-free survival.

The CDR3 has 13 residues. CDR1 is GTSNPN and CDR2 is SVGIG in the germline V gene (reference sequence). V dropped 1 base and J dropped 8; count of bases not matched to a gene: 3. Assay: immunoSEQ multiplex PCR; the TCRdb copy retains only in-frame clones and omits some. This table has about 13,000 clones, 68% appearing once. Sequencing used lung tumor tissue. The sequence derives from a human donor with non-small cell lung cancer. V and J are TRBV30 and TRBJ1-2; 11 bases align to TRBD1. DNA for the CDR3: TGTGCCTGGAGTGCCGGGACAGGGGGAGGCTACACCTTC. Encoded protein: CAWSAGTGGGYTF.